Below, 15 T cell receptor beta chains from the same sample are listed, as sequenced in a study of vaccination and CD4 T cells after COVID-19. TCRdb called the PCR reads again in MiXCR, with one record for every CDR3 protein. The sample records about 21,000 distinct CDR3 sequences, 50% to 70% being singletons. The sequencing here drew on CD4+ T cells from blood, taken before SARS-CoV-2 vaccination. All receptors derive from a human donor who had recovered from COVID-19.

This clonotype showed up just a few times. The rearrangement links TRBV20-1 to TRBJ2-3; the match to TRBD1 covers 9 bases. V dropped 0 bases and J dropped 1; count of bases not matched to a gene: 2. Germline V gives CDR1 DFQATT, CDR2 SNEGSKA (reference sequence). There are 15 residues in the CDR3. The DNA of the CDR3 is TGCAGTGCTAGAGATGGGACAGGGCGCACAGATACGCAGTATTTT. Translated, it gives CSARDGTGRTDTQYF.

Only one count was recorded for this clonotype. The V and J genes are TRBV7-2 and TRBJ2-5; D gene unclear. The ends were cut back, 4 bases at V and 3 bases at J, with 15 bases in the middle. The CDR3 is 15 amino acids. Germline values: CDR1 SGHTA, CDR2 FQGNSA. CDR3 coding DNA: TGTGCCAGCAGCTCCCTCCTTGGAAAGGAAGAGACCCAGTACTTC. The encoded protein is CASSSLLGKEETQYF.

The CDR3 loop is CSAQGTGKRGISSYEQYF. CDR3 in DNA: TGCAGTGCCCAAGGGACAGGGAAGAGGGGGATAAGCTCCTACGAGCAGTACTTC. The J gene is TRBJ2-7, the V gene TRBV20-1, with 9 positions matching TRBD1. The CDR3 spans 18 residues. CDR1 and CDR2 (germline): DFQATT, SNEGSKA (reference sequence). Losses at the gene ends were 6 bases for V and 0 bases for J; bases not matched to a gene: 18.

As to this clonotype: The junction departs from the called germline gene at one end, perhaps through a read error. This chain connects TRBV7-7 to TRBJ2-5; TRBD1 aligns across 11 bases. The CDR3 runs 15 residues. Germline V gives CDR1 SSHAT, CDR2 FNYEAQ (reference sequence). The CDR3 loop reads CASSAGQGGQETQYF. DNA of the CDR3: TGTGCTAGCAGCGCGGGACAGGGGGGACAAGAGACCCAGTACTTC.

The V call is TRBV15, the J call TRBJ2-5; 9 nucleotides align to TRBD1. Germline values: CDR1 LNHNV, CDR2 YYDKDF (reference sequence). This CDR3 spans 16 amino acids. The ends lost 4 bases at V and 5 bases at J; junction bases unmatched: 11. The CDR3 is CATSNSGQGIRETQYF. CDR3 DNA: TGTGCCACCAGCAATAGCGGACAGGGGATTCGGGAGACCCAGTACTTC. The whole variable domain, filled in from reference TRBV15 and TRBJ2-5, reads DAMVIQNPRYQVTQFGKPVTLSCSQTLNHNVMYWYQQKSSQAPKLLFHYYDKDFNNEADTPDNFQSRRPNTSFCFLDIRSPGLGDTAMYLCATSNSGQGIRETQYFGPGTRLLVL.

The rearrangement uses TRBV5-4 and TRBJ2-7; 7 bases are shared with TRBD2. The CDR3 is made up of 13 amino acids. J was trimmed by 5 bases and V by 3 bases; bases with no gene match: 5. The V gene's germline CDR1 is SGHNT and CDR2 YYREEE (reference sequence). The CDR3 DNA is TGTGCCAGCAGCTGGTTGACTAGCCACGAGCAGTACTTC. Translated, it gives CASSWLTSHEQYF.

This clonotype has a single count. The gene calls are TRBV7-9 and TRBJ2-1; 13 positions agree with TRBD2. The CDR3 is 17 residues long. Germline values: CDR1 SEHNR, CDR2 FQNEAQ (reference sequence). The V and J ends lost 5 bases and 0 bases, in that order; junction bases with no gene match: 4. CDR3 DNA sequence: TGTGCCAGCAGCGGAGGACTAGCGGGAGCCTCCTACAATGAGCAGTTCTTC. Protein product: CASSGGLAGASYNEQFF.

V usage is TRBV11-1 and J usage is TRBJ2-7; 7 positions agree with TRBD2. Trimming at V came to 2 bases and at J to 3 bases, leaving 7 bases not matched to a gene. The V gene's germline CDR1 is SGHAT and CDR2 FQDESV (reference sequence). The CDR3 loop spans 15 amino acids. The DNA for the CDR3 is TGTGCCAGCAGCTTATATGCGGGAGTAAACTACGAGCAGTACTTC. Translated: CASSLYAGVNYEQYF.

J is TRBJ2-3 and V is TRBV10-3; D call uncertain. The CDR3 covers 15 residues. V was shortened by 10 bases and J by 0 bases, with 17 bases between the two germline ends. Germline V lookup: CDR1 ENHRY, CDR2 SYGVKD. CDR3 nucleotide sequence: TGTGCCACCGCGCCGGGTCGCACTAGCACAGATACGCAGTATTTT. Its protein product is CATAPGRTSTDTQYF.

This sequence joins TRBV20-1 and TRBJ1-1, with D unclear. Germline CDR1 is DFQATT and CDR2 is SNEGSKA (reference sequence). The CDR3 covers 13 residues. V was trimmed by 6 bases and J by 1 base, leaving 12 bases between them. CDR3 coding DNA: TGCAGTGCACCTAGGACGGGGAACACTGAAGCTTTCTTT. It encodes CSAPRTGNTEAFF.

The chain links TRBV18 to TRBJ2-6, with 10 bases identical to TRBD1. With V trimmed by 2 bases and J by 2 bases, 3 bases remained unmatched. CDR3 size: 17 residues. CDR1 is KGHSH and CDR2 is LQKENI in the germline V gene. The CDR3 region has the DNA TGTGCCAGCTCACCATTAGGACAGGGGGCTGGGGCCAACGTCCTGACTTTC. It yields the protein CASSPLGQGAGANVLTF.

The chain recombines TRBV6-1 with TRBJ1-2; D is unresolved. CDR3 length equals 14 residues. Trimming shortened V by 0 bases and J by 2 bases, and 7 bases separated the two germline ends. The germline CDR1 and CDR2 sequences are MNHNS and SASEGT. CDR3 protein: CASSEAEFNYGYTF. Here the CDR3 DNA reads TGTGCCAGCAGTGAAGCTGAATTCAACTATGGCTACACCTTC.

The CDR3, as DNA: TGCAGCGCGACGCGGGGCGGGGAGCTGTTTTTT. Its translation is CSATRGGELFF. This chain uses TRBV29-1 with TRBJ2-2; tentatively, D is TRBD2 (6 bases). Germline-derived CDR1 and CDR2 are SQVTM and ANQGSEA. The ends were cut back, 7 bases at V and 7 bases at J, with 10 bases in the middle. The CDR3 totals 11 residues.

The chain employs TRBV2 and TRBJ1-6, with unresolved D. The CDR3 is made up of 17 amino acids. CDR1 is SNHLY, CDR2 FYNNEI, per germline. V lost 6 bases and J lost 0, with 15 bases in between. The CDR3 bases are TGTGCCAGCAGAGTCCTCGAACGCGGCTCCTATAATTCACCCCTCCACTTT. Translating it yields CASRVLERGSYNSPLHF.

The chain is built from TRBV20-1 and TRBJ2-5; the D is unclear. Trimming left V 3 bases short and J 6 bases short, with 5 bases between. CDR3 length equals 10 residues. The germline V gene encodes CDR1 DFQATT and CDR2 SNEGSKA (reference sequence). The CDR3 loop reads CSASGQTQYF. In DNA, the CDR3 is TGCAGTGCTAGTGGGCAGACCCAGTACTTC.